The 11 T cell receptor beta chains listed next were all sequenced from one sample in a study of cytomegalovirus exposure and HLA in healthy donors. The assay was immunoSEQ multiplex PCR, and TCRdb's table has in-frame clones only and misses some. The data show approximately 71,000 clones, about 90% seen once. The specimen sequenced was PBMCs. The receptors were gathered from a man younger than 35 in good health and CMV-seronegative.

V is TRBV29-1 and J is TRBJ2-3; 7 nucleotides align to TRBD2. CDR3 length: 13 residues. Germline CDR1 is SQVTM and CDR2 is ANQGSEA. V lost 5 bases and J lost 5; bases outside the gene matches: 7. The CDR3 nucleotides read TGCAGCGTTTGGAGTGCGGGGGAAGATACGCAGTATTTT. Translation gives CSVWSAGEDTQYF.

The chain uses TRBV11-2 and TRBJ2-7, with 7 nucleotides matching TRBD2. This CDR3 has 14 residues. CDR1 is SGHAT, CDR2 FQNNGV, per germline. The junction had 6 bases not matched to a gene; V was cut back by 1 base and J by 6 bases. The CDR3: CASSLVAGRAEQYF. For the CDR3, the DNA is TGTGCCAGCAGCTTAGTAGCGGGTAGGGCCGAGCAGTACTTC.

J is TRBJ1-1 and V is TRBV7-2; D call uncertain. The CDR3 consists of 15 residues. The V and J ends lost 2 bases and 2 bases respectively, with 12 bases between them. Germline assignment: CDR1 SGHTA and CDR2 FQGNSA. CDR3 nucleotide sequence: TGTGCCAGCAGCTTAATTCCAGGTTCAAACACTGAAGCTTTCTTT. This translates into CASSLIPGSNTEAFF. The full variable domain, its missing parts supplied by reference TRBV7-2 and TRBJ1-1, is GAGVSQSPSNKVTEKGKDVELRCDPISGHTALYWYRQSLGQGLEFLIYFQGNSAPDKSGLPSDRFSAERTGGSVSTLTIQRTQQEDSAVYLCASSLIPGSNTEAFFGQGTRLTVV.

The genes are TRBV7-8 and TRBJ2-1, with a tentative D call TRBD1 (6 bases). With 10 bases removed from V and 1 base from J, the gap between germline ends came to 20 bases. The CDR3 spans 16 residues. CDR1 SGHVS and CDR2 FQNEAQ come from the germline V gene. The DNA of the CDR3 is TGTGCCACCTCATCCTTCAGGGGTATTTCCTACAATGAGCAGTTCTTC. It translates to CATSSFRGISYNEQFF.

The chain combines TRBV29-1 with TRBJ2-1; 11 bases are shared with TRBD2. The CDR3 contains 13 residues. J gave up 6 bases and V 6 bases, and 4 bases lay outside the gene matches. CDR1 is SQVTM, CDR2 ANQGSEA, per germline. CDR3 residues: CSVAGTSGNEQFF. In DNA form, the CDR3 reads TGCAGCGTGGCGGGGACTAGCGGCAATGAGCAGTTCTTC.

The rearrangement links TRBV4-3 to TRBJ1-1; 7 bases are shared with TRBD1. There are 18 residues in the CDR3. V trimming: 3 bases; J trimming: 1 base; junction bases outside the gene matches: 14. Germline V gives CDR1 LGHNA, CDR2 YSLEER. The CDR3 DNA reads TGCGCCAGCAGCCATTTTACCTCCCCCGGGACAGAGAACACTGAAGCTTTCTTT. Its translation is CASSHFTSPGTENTEAFF.

The CDR3 DNA is TGTGCCTGGAGGCCGGGGGACAATGAAAAACTGTTTTTT. Residues: CAWRPGDNEKLFF. The chain joins TRBV30 to TRBJ1-4; D possibly corresponds to TRBD1 (5 bases). Per germline, CDR1 GTSNPN and CDR2 SVGIG (reference sequence). V lost 3 bases to trimming and J lost 5 bases, with 10 bases between them. This CDR3 contains 13 residues. Full variable domain (rest looked up from reference TRBV30 and TRBJ1-4): SQTIHQWPATLVQPVGSPLSLECTVEGTSNPNLYWYRQAAGRGLQLLFYSVGIGQISSEVPQNLSASRPQDRQFILSSKKLLLSDSGFYLCAWRPGDNEKLFFGSGTQLSVL.

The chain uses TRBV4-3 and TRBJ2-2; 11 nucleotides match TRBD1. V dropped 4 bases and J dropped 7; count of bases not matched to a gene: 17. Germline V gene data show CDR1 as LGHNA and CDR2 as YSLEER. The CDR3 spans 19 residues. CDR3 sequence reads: CASSLGSGTGGGKVGELFF. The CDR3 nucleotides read TGCGCCAGCAGCCTTGGAAGTGGGACAGGGGGGGGTAAGGTCGGGGAGCTGTTTTTT.

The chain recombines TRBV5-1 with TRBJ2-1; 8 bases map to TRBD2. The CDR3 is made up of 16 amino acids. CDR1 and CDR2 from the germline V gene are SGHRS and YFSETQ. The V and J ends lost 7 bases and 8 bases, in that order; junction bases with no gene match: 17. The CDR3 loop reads CASSPLSGRAEDEQFF. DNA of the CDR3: TGCGCCAGCTCTCCCCTCTCCGGGAGGGCAGAGGATGAGCAGTTCTTC.

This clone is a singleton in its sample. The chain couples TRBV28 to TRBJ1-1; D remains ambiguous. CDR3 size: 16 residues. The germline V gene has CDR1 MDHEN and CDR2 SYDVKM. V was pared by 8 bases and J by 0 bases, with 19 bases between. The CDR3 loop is CASLSPRVVMNTEAFF. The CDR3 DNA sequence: TGTGCCAGCCTGTCTCCGAGGGTTGTCATGAACACTGAAGCTTTCTTT.

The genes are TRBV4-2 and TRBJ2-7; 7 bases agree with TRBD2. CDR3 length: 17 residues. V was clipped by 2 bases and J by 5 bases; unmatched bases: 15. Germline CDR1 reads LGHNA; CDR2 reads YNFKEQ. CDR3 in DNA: TGTGCCAGCAGCCAACTCTTAAGAGGGAGGGAGTACGACGAGCAGTACTTC. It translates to CASSQLLRGREYDEQYF.